A selection of T cell receptor beta chains follows, all from one sample in a study of metastatic and nonmetastatic thyroid tumors. TCRdb re-clonotyped the PCR reads via MiXCR. The data contain a few thousand clones, roughly 35% of them singletons. The sample comprised adjacent normal tissue. The receptors derive from a male donor with papillary thyroid cancer or a benign thyroid nodule (not recorded which). Some clones in this sample may be carry-over from other donors' samples. Both conserved end residues are part of each CDR3. The order of the fields is J gene, clone size, D gene, V gene, CDR3 DNA, CDR3 protein. D genes are given only for firm matches. Some rows have no size entry. The others give once, few or many, or a class for an expanded clone.

j_call: TRBJ1-2; clone_size: NA; d_call: NA; v_call: TRBV11-2; cdr3_nt: TGTGCCAGCAGTCTGACACCGACGGCCTATGGCTACACCTTC; cdr3_aa: CASSLTPTAYGYTF
j_call: TRBJ2-2; clone_size: NA; d_call: NA; v_call: TRBV20-1; cdr3_nt: TGCAGTGCACGTAACACCGGGGAGCTGTTTTTT; cdr3_aa: CSARNTGELFF
j_call: TRBJ1-2; clone_size: large; d_call: NA; v_call: TRBV3-1; cdr3_nt: TGTGCCAGCAGCCGAGACAGTCATGGCTACACCTTC; cdr3_aa: CASSRDSHGYTF
j_call: TRBJ2-5; clone_size: medium-sized; d_call: TRBD1; v_call: TRBV5-5; cdr3_nt: TGTGCCAGCAGCTCTACGGGACAGGGGCTTGTAATGACGGCCCAGTACTTC; cdr3_aa: CASSSTGQGLVMTAQYF
j_call: TRBJ2-7; clone_size: large; d_call: NA; v_call: TRBV20-1; cdr3_nt: TGCAGTGCTTCCTTTAGTAGATACGAGCAGTACTTC; cdr3_aa: CSASFSRYEQYF
j_call: TRBJ2-7; clone_size: NA; d_call: NA; v_call: TRBV19; cdr3_nt: TGTGCCAGTAGCAGGGGGGCTACTAGCGTAACCTACGAGCAGTACTTC; cdr3_aa: CASSRGATSVTYEQYF
j_call: TRBJ2-5; clone_size: large; d_call: NA; v_call: TRBV15; cdr3_nt: TGTGCCACCAGCATTTATGCTGGAGAGACCCAGTACTTC; cdr3_aa: CATSIYAGETQYF
j_call: TRBJ2-1; clone_size: NA; d_call: NA; v_call: TRBV7-2; cdr3_nt: TGTGCCAGCAGCTTAGCGGGGGGACGGGTCAACAATGAGCAGTTCTTC; cdr3_aa: CASSLAGGRVNNEQFF
j_call: TRBJ1-1; clone_size: few; d_call: NA; v_call: TRBV27; cdr3_nt: TGTGCCAGCAGTCCCGGGGGGACGGGATCGTACACTGAAGCTTTCTTT; cdr3_aa: CASSPGGTGSYTEAFF
j_call: TRBJ2-1; clone_size: NA; d_call: TRBD1; v_call: TRBV11-2; cdr3_nt: TGTGCCAGCAGCTTCACAGGGGACGGGATCAATGAGCAGTTCTTC; cdr3_aa: CASSFTGDGINEQFF
j_call: TRBJ2-3; clone_size: few; d_call: TRBD1; v_call: TRBV6-1; cdr3_nt: TGTGCCAGCAGTGAAGGACAGGGGGCAGATACGCAGTATTTT; cdr3_aa: CASSEGQGADTQYF
j_call: TRBJ2-5; clone_size: few; d_call: TRBD2; v_call: TRBV27; cdr3_nt: TGTGCCAGCAGTTTCTCCGCCGCGGGCGGGGGATACCAAGAGACCCAGTACTTC; cdr3_aa: CASSFSAAGGGYQETQYF
j_call: TRBJ2-5; clone_size: NA; d_call: NA; v_call: TRBV6-1; cdr3_nt: TGTGCCAGCAGTGAATGTCGGGACTTGCGGTCTCAGACCCAGTACTTC; cdr3_aa: CASSECRDLRSQTQYF
j_call: TRBJ1-1; clone_size: medium-sized; d_call: NA; v_call: TRBV9; cdr3_nt: TGTGCCAGCAGCCCAGGTGGGTTGGAAGCTTTCTTT; cdr3_aa: CASSPGGLEAFF
j_call: TRBJ2-7; clone_size: NA; d_call: NA; v_call: TRBV5-1; cdr3_nt: TGCGCCAGCAGCTTGGTTACAGGACAATCCTACGAGCAGTACTTC; cdr3_aa: CASSLVTGQSYEQYF
j_call: TRBJ1-6; clone_size: NA; d_call: TRBD1; v_call: TRBV19; cdr3_nt: TGTGCCAGTACTGGGACAGTAAATAATTCACCCCTCCACTTT; cdr3_aa: CASTGTVNNSPLHF
j_call: TRBJ2-7; clone_size: few; d_call: TRBD1; v_call: TRBV12-3/TRBV12-4; cdr3_nt: TGTGCCAGCAGTCTCCAGGGGGGACAGGATGCCGAGCAGTACTTC; cdr3_aa: CASSLQGGQDAEQYF
j_call: TRBJ2-1; clone_size: NA; d_call: TRBD1; v_call: TRBV7-8; cdr3_nt: TGTGCCAGCAGCGCTTACAGGGGTAACAATGAGCAGTTCTTC; cdr3_aa: CASSAYRGNNEQFF
j_call: TRBJ2-7; clone_size: NA; d_call: TRBD2; v_call: TRBV20-1; cdr3_nt: TGCAGTGCTAGTGGCGGGGGGCTAGACTACGAGCAGTACTTC; cdr3_aa: CSASGGGLDYEQYF
j_call: TRBJ2-7; clone_size: NA; d_call: NA; v_call: TRBV30; cdr3_nt: TGTGCCTGGAGTGTAGGAGGGGGGAACGAGCAGTACTTC; cdr3_aa: CAWSVGGGNEQYF
j_call: TRBJ2-2; clone_size: NA; d_call: TRBD2; v_call: TRBV5-1; cdr3_nt: TGCGCCAGCAGTCAGGGACATAGCGGGAATCCCGGGGAGCTGTTTTTT; cdr3_aa: CASSQGHSGNPGELFF
j_call: TRBJ1-2; clone_size: NA; d_call: TRBD1; v_call: TRBV6-5; cdr3_nt: TGTGCCAGCAGTTACTCGAATTCCCGGGACAGCTATGGCTACACCTTC; cdr3_aa: CASSYSNSRDSYGYTF